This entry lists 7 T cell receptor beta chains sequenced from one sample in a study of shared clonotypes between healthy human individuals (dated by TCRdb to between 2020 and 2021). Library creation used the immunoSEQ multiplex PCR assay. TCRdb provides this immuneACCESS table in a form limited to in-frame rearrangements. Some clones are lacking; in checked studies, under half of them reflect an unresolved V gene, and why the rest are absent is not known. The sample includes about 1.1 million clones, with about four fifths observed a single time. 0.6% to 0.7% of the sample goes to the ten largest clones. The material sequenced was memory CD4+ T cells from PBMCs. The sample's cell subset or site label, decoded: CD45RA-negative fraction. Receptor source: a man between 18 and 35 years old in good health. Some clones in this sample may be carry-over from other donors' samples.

In nucleotides, the CDR3 is TGCGCCAGCAGCCCGGAAGGAGGGGGCTACACCTTC. Translation: CASSPEGGGYTF. The chain joins TRBV5-1 to TRBJ1-2; D call uncertain. The CDR3 is 12 amino acids. The ends were cut back, 4 bases at V and 8 bases at J, with 12 bases in the middle. Germline CDR1 reads SGHRS; CDR2 reads YFSETQ.

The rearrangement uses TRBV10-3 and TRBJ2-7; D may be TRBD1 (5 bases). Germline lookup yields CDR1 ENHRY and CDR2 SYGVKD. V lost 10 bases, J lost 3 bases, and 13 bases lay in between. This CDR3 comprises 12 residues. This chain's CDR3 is CATSRQNYEQYF. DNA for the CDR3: TGTGCCACTTCCAGACAGAACTACGAGCAGTACTTC.

CDR3 DNA: TGTGCCAGCAGCTTAGATAGCGGGAGCTCCTACAATGAGCAGTTCTTC. Translation gives CASSLDSGSSYNEQFF. V gene TRBV7-9 combines with J gene TRBJ2-1; 9 bases map to TRBD2. The CDR3 spans 16 residues. The V segment lost 1 base and the J segment 0 bases; nucleotides outside the gene matches: 1. CDR1 and CDR2 from the germline V gene are SEHNR and FQNEAQ (reference sequence).

CDR3 sequence (DNA): TGTGCCAGCAGCGCGGGGGGTACGCAGTATTTT. Its protein is CASSAGGTQYF. This chain connects TRBV7-3 to TRBJ2-3; 8 positions match TRBD2. The CDR3 loop spans 11 amino acids. J gave up 8 bases and V 5 bases, and 0 bases lay outside the gene matches. The V gene's germline CDR1 is SGHTA and CDR2 FQGTGA. Using reference TRBV7-3 and TRBJ2-3 for the parts outside the CDR3, the full variable domain is GAGVSQTPSNKVTEKGKYVELRCDPISGHTALYWYRQSLGQGPEFLIYFQGTGAADDSGLPNDRFFAVRPEGSVSTLKIQRTERGDSAVYLCASSAGGTQYFGPGTRLTVL.

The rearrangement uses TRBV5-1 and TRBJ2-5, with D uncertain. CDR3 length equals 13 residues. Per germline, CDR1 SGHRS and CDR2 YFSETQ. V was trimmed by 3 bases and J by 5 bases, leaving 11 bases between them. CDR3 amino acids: CASSSYSKETQYF. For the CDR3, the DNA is TGCGCCAGCAGCTCGTACTCGAAGGAGACCCAGTACTTC.

The CDR3 loop is CASSFGIWEPQHF. As DNA, the CDR3 is TGTGCCAGCAGTTTTGGGATTTGGGAGCCCCAGCATTTT. The chain recombines TRBV27 with TRBJ1-5; D is ambiguous. CDR1 is MNHEY, CDR2 SMNVEV, per germline (reference sequence). Trimming cost V 3 bases and J 8 bases, with 11 bases left between them. The CDR3 contains 13 residues.

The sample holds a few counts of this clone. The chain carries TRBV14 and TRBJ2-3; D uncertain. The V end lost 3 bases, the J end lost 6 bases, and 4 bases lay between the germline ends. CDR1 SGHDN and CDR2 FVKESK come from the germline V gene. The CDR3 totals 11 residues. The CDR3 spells CASSHFDTQYF. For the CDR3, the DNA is TGTGCCAGCAGCCATTTCGATACGCAGTATTTT.